These T cell receptor beta chains were read from a single sample in a study of beta chain features in type 1 diabetes. Clones were read by immunoSEQ multiplex PCR, and TCRdb kept only the in-frame ones, dropping some. Of hundreds of thousands of clones in the sample, 14% were seen once. The specimen sequenced was central memory CD4+ T cells from blood. These receptors came from a man aged 30 to 45 in good health. Each CDR3 is given with its conserved first and last residue. Each record gives: D gene, V gene, J gene, clone size, CDR3 protein, CDR3 DNA. The D gene is left open where the match is weak. Part of the rows lack a size; the others show once, few, many or a class for expanded clones.

-	TRBV27	TRBJ2-7	many	CASSTTSRGEQYF	TGTGCCAGCAGTACCACAAGTAGAGGGGAGCAGTACTTC
-	TRBV6-5	TRBJ2-4	many	CASSPLRGIQYF	TGTGCCAGCAGTCCTCTTCGGGGCATTCAGTACTTC
TRBD2	TRBV5-6	TRBJ2-5	few	CASSGTSLKETQYF	TGTGCCAGCTCCGGGACTAGCCTTAAAGAGACCCAGTACTTC
-	TRBV7-2	TRBJ2-2	few	CASSPARTGELFF	TGTGCCAGCAGCCCAGCACGGACCGGGGAGCTGTTTTTT
-	TRBV4-1	TRBJ2-2	many	CASSRTRNTGELFF	TGCGCCAGCAGCCGCACTCGGAACACCGGGGAGCTGTTTTTT
-	TRBV4-1	TRBJ2-5	-	CASSPPDSDQETQYF	TGCGCCAGCAGCCCCCCGGACAGCGACCAAGAGACCCAGTACTTC
-	TRBV19	TRBJ2-1	few	CASSIVGLRYNEQFF	TGTGCCAGTAGTATAGTAGGGTTGAGGTACAATGAGCAGTTCTTC
-	TRBV4-3	TRBJ1-4	-	CASSQNSREKLFF	TGCGCCAGCAGCCAGAACAGTAGAGAAAAACTGTTTTTT
TRBD1	TRBV7-2	TRBJ2-2	-	CASSSGQGYTGELFF	TGTGCCAGCAGCTCAGGACAGGGTTATACCGGGGAGCTGTTTTTT
-	TRBV25-1	TRBJ2-2	-	CASWEPGVTGELFF	TGTGCCAGCTGGGAACCGGGGGTAACAGGGGAGCTGTTTTTT
-	TRBV30	TRBJ2-3	-	CACPMGGTQYF	TGTGCCTGCCCAATGGGGGGTACGCAGTATTTT
-	TRBV11-2	TRBJ2-3	-	CASSPIASTDTQYF	TGTGCCAGCAGCCCGATTGCTAGCACAGATACGCAGTATTTT
-	TRBV7-8	TRBJ1-5	-	CASSLRWRSTNQPQHF	TGTGCCAGCAGCTTACGGTGGCGGAGTACTAATCAGCCCCAGCATTTT
TRBD2	TRBV19	TRBJ2-2	few	CASSKGLAGGPAGELFF	TGTGCCAGTAGTAAGGGACTAGCGGGAGGGCCCGCCGGGGAGCTGTTTTTT
-	TRBV5-5	TRBJ1-6	few	CASSLKGVSSPLHF	TGTGCCAGCAGCTTGAAAGGTGTCAGTTCACCCCTCCACTTT
-	TRBV19	TRBJ2-1	few	CASTSQGKSSYNEQFF	TGTGCCAGTACCTCCCAGGGGAAGAGCTCCTACAATGAGCAGTTCTTC
-	TRBV6-1	TRBJ1-6	-	CASRFDSNYNSPLHF	TGTGCCAGCAGATTCGACTCCAACTATAATTCACCCCTCCACTTT
-	TRBV19	TRBJ1-5	few	CASSPQGRGNQPQHF	TGTGCCAGTAGTCCCCAGGGTAGGGGCAATCAGCCCCAGCATTTT
TRBD1	TRBV27	TRBJ2-1	few	CASSPDRGAHNEQFF	TGTGCCAGCAGTCCGGACAGGGGAGCGCACAATGAGCAGTTCTTC
-	TRBV11-3	TRBJ2-2	few	CASSPYTGELFF	TGTGCCAGCAGTCCCTACACCGGGGAGCTGTTTTTT